This T cell receptor beta chain stems from a study of blood T cell repertoires in COVID-19. Across the whole study: Donors in the United States, Italy and Spain gave samples during acute or convalescent COVID-19. PBMCs, B-cell-depleted T cells, or T cells provided the cDNA or gDNA that made up the material.

V lost 1 base, J lost 3 bases, and 10 bases lay in between. Germline V lookup: CDR1 SEHNR, CDR2 FQNEAQ (reference sequence). This CDR3 contains 15 residues. This clone was seen only a few times. In the authors' methods: Estimated nucleated cell counts came from reference gene primer amplification. TCRdb's table, derived via immunoSEQ multiplex PCR, lists solely in-frame clones and lacks some. That table gives V, J and clone size, and the DNA gave D and trimming. The data contain about 120,000 clones, roughly 87% of them singletons. The sequencing input was peripheral blood. This TCR came from a man older than 75 with active or convalescent COVID-19. The V call is TRBV7-9, the J call TRBJ2-4; D gene unclear. CDR3 DNA sequence: TGTGCCAGCAGCTTAGGAGGTGATGACAAAAACATTCAGTACTTC. Translated, it gives CASSLGGDDKNIQYF.